Shown below are 22 T cell receptor beta chains from a single sample sequenced in a study of molecular identifiers for immune sequencing clone quantification. TCRdb reprocessed the PCR reads with MiXCR, giving one entry per CDR3 protein. Counted here are some 9,800 distinct CDR3 sequences, around 17% occurring once; the ten biggest clones make up approximately 2%. Specimen: naive CD8+ T cells from blood, with Jurkat cell RNA spiked in. Subset given: FACS-sorted CD8+CD4-CCR7+CD45RA+ naive T cells. The source is a human donor in good health. Some libraries in this study had Jurkat cell RNA spiked in.

This clonotype was observed many times. The chain links TRBV5-6 to TRBJ1-1; D is unresolved. Germline-derived CDR1 and CDR2 are SGHDT and YYEEEE. This CDR3 region has 13 residues. The V end was cut by 0 bases, the J end by 6 bases, with 9 bases between. The CDR3 here is CASSLGKWSEAFF. CDR3 DNA sequence: TGTGCCAGCAGCTTGGGGAAATGGTCTGAAGCTTTCTTT.

On this clonotype itself: Being one base from a much bigger clone, this may be a read error. The chain uses TRBV9 and TRBJ2-3, with no clear D. Germline-derived CDR1 and CDR2 are SGDLS and YYNGEE. The CDR3 loop spans 11 amino acids. The CDR3 spells CAGSETDTQYF. The CDR3 DNA follows: TGTGCCGGCAGTGAAACAGATACGCAGTATTTT.

With regard to this clonotype: A read error may be the cause here, since a much bigger clone is one base away. As the CDR3 is not closed by the conserved phenylalanine or tryptophan, this likely results from a read error. The chain employs TRBV13 and TRBJ2-1; 9 bases align to TRBD1. The CDR3 is made up of 15 amino acids. Germline values: CDR1 PRHDT, CDR2 FYEKMQ (reference sequence). With 3 bases clipped from V and 1 base from J, the junction kept 1 base outside the gene matches. Here the CDR3 DNA reads TGTGCCAGCAGCTTTGGGACAGGGTCCTACAATGAGCAGTTCTCC. Its translation is CASSFGTGSYNEQFS.

This clonotype is categorized as medium-sized (0.01 to 0.1%). This sequence joins TRBV5-1 and TRBJ1-1; unclear D gene. This CDR3 contains 15 residues. Germline values: CDR1 SGHRS, CDR2 YFSETQ. Trimming removed 6 bases at V and 7 bases at J, with 22 bases between. The CDR3 loop is CASIHLDPTFDEAFF. CDR3 nucleotides: TGCGCCAGCATACACCTGGACCCCACGTTCGATGAAGCTTTCTTT. Supplemented by reference TRBV5-1 and TRBJ1-1, the full variable domain reads KAGVTQTPRYLIKTRGQQVTLSCSPISGHRSVSWYQQTPGQGLQFLFEYFSETQRNKGNFPGRFSGRQFSNSRSEMNVSTLELGDSALYLCASIHLDPTFDEAFFGQGTRLTVV.

The sample holds many counts of this clonotype. V usage is TRBV18 and J usage is TRBJ2-7, with 9 positions matching TRBD1. Per germline, CDR1 KGHSH and CDR2 LQKENI. V lost 5 bases, J lost 5 bases, and 1 base stayed unmatched. This CDR3 contains 12 residues. Here the CDR3 reads CASSGTGHEQYF. CDR3 DNA: TGTGCCAGCTCAGGGACAGGGCACGAGCAGTACTTC.

In its sample, this clonotype is medium-sized (0.01 to 0.1%). The rearrangement uses TRBV5-1 and TRBJ1-4, with D unresolved. V shed 4 bases and J shed 4 bases, with 17 bases lying between them. Looked up from germline, CDR1 is SGHRS and CDR2 is YFSETQ. The CDR3 consists of 16 residues. CDR3 region: CASSRIGAINNEKLFF. The CDR3 nucleotides read TGCGCCAGCAGCAGGATCGGAGCGATAAATAATGAAAAACTGTTTTTT.

This clonotype occurred many times. The CDR3 is CASSSSPFTDTQYF. For the CDR3, the DNA is TGTGCCAGCAGTTCCTCTCCTTTCACAGATACGCAGTATTTT. The rearrangement joins TRBV12-3 or TRBV12-4 to TRBJ2-3; the D is unclear. The CDR3 covers 14 residues. With 4 bases removed from V and 2 bases from J, the gap between germline ends came to 10 bases.

Remarks on this clonotype: A single base separates this from a much larger clone, so it may be a read error. V gene TRBV7-9 combines with J gene TRBJ2-7, with 8 bases lining up with TRBD1. Germline lookup yields CDR1 SEHNR and CDR2 FQNEAQ (reference sequence). The CDR3 totals 15 residues. Losses at the gene ends were 2 bases for V and 4 bases for J; bases not matched to a gene: 7. The CDR3 nucleotides are TGTGCCAGCAGCTTATCGTCAGGACAGGGTTACGAGCAGTACTTC. This sequence encodes CASSLSSGQGYEQYF.

This clonotype qualifies as medium-sized. The J gene is TRBJ2-1, the V gene TRBV7-2, with a possible D match to TRBD2 (5 bases). V dropped 5 bases and J dropped 9 bases, with 23 bases sitting between them. This CDR3 has 16 amino acids. CDR1 and CDR2 from the germline V gene are SGHTA and FQGNSA. This chain's CDR3 is CASSEGSEDVRGEQFF. CDR3 nucleotides: TGTGCCAGCAGCGAAGGGTCGGAGGACGTTCGGGGTGAGCAGTTCTTC.

This clonotype is classed as medium-sized (0.01 to 0.1%). V gene TRBV9 combines with J gene TRBJ1-3; D remains unclear. Trimming cost V 4 bases and J 0 bases, with 11 bases left between them. The CDR3 length is 15 residues. Germline V CDR1 and CDR2: SGDLS, YYNGEE. CDR3 protein: CASSTFGGSGNTIYF. The CDR3, as DNA: TGTGCCAGCAGCACATTTGGCGGCTCTGGAAACACCATATATTTT. Looking up the rest from reference TRBV9 and TRBJ1-3 gives the full variable domain: DSGVTQTPKHLITATGQRVTLRCSPRSGDLSVYWYQQSLDQGLQFLIQYYNGEERAKGNILERFSAQQFPDLHSELNLSSLELGDSALYFCASSTFGGSGNTIYFGEGSWLTVV.

Regarding this clonotype: A clone one base away is much larger, so this may be a read error. The chain recombines TRBV5-3 with TRBJ1-5; 8 nucleotides line up with TRBD1. TRBV5-3 is an ORF, and what it does is uncertain. There are 16 residues in the CDR3. The CDR3 reads CASSSEPGQGNQPQHF. In DNA form, the CDR3 reads TGTGCCAGCAGCTCGGAACCGGGACAGGGCAATCAGCCCCAGCATTTT.

This clonotype is medium-sized in the sample. The chain couples TRBV6-1 to TRBJ2-3; 8 bases are shared with TRBD2. Germline-derived CDR1 and CDR2 are MNHNS and SASEGT. Trimming removed 3 bases from V and 6 bases from J; junction bases left unmatched: 14. The CDR3 contains 17 residues. CDR3 coding DNA: TGTGCCAGCAGTGACGACCCCTTAGCGGGGCTTGGGGATACGCAGTATTTT. This sequence encodes CASSDDPLAGLGDTQYF.

To note about this clonotype: This could be a read error, since a much larger clone is one nucleotide away. The CDR3 DNA sequence: TGTGCCAGCAGCTGGGACTACACCGGGGAGCTGTCTTTT. Translating it yields CASSWDYTGELSF. The rearrangement joins TRBV7-2 to TRBJ2-2, with 7 bases identical to TRBD2. Germline V gene data show CDR1 as SGHTA and CDR2 as FQGNSA. The CDR3 contains 13 residues.

Comments on this clonotype: A much more abundant neighbour one base away suggests this may be a read error. The chain couples TRBV2 to TRBJ2-2; D gene unclear. This CDR3 is 11 amino acids long. CDR1 and CDR2 from the germline V gene are SNHLY and FYNNEI. The CDR3 nucleotides read TGTGCCGGCAGGTCCCCCGGGGAGCTGTTTTTT. Translating it yields CAGRSPGELFF.

About this clonotype itself: The germline gene is not matched at one end of the junction; a read error may be the cause. V gene TRBV15 combines with J gene TRBJ2-1; 7 bases are a match to TRBD2. Germline V lookup: CDR1 LNHNV, CDR2 YYDKDF (reference sequence). The length of the CDR3 is 16 residues. The CDR3 nucleotides are TGTGCCACCAGCAGAGAAGGACTAGAGTCCTACGATGAGCAGTTCTTC. Translated: CATSREGLESYDEQFF.

In its sample, this clonotype is medium-sized. The gene calls are TRBV28 and TRBJ1-5; D is unresolved. Trimming stripped 3 bases from V and 7 bases from J, with 4 bases between. The V gene's germline CDR1 is MDHEN and CDR2 SYDVKM. The CDR3 loop spans 11 amino acids. This CDR3 is CASSLGQPQHF. The CDR3 nucleotides are TGTGCCAGCAGTTTGGGCCAGCCCCAGCATTTT.

This clonotype is labeled medium-sized. This sequence joins TRBV15 and TRBJ1-1; no reliable D call. Germline CDR1 is LNHNV and CDR2 is YYDKDF (reference sequence). The CDR3 has 16 amino acids. V shed 0 bases and J shed 0 bases, with 11 bases lying between them. The CDR3 loop reads CATSRDSYSLNTEAFF. CDR3 nucleotides: TGTGCCACCAGCAGAGATTCTTACAGCTTGAACACTGAAGCTTTCTTT.

By share, this clonotype counts as medium-sized. The chain has TRBV6-6 and TRBJ2-7, with TRBD2 identical over 12 bases. This CDR3 has 14 amino acids. Trimming took 6 bases from V and 10 from J; bases not matched to a gene: 10. Germline CDR1 and CDR2: MNHNY and SVGAGI (reference sequence). For the CDR3, the DNA is TGTGCCAGCAGCCCCGGGCTAGCGGGAGGGCCTCAGTACTTC. As protein: CASSPGLAGGPQYF.

This clonotype is termed medium-sized (0.01 to 0.1%). The chain recombines TRBV4-3 with TRBJ2-3, with D possibly TRBD2 on 6 matching bases. V lost 2 bases, J lost 0 bases, and 12 bases lay in between. Per the germline V gene, CDR1 is LGHNA and CDR2 is YSLEER. This CDR3 spans 16 amino acids. DNA of the CDR3: TGCGCCAGCAGCCAAACGGCGGGGCAGAGCACAGATACGCAGTATTTT. Translated, it gives CASSQTAGQSTDTQYF.

This clonotype is deemed medium-sized. The chain has TRBV4-1 and TRBJ2-7; D uncertain. Per germline, CDR1 MGHRA and CDR2 YSYEKL. The CDR3 extends over 14 amino acids. The V end was cut by 3 bases, the J end by 2 bases, with 11 bases between. CDR3 sequence reads: CASSQRPGPYEQYF. The CDR3 DNA reads TGCGCCAGCAGCCAGCGCCCGGGCCCCTACGAGCAGTACTTC.

There are many counts of this clonotype. The rearrangement links TRBV12-3 or TRBV12-4 to TRBJ1-1; maybe TRBD1 (5 bases). The CDR3 loop spans 12 amino acids. V lost 5 bases and J 4 bases, leaving 8 bases between the germline ends. The CDR3 region is CASSMGGTEAFF. The CDR3 DNA reads TGTGCCAGCAGTATGGGGGGCACTGAAGCTTTCTTT.

This clonotype qualifies as medium-sized. This chain links TRBV6-1 with TRBJ2-7; D is perhaps TRBD2 (6 bases). V lost 7 bases and J lost 6, with 19 bases in between. CDR1 is MNHNS, CDR2 SASEGT, per germline. The CDR3 covers 14 residues. The CDR3 sequence is CASTEGHRRGEQYF. The CDR3 bases are TGTGCCAGCACGGAAGGGCACAGGCGGGGCGAGCAGTACTTC.